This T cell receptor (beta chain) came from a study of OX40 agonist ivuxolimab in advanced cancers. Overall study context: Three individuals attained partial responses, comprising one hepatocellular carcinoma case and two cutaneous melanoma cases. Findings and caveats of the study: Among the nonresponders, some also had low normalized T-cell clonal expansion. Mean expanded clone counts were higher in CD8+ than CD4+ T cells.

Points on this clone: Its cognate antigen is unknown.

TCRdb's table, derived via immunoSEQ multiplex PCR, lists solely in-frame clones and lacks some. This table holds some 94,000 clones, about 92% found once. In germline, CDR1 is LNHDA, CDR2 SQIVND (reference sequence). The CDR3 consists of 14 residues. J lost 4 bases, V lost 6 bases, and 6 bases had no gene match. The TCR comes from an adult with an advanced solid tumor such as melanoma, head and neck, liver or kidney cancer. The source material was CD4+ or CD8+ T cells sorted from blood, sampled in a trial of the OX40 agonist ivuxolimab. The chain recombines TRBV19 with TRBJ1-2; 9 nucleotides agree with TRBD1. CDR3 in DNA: TGTGCCAGTAGCCACGGGACAGGGTCCTATGGCTACACCTTC. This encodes CASSHGTGSYGYTF.